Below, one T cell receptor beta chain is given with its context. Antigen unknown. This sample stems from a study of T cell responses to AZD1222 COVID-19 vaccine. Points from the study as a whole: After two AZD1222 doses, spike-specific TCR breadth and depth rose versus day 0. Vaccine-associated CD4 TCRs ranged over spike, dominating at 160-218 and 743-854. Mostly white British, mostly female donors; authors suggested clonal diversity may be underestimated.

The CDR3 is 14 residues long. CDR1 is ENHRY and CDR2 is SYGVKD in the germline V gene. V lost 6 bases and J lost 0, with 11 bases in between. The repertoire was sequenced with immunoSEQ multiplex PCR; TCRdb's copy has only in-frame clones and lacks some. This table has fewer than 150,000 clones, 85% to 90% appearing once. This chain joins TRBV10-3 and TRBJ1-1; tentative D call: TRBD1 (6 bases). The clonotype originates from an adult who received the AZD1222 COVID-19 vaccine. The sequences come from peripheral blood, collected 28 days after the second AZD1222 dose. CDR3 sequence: CAISDRTMNTEAFF. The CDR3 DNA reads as TGTGCCATCAGCGACAGGACCATGAACACTGAAGCTTTCTTT.